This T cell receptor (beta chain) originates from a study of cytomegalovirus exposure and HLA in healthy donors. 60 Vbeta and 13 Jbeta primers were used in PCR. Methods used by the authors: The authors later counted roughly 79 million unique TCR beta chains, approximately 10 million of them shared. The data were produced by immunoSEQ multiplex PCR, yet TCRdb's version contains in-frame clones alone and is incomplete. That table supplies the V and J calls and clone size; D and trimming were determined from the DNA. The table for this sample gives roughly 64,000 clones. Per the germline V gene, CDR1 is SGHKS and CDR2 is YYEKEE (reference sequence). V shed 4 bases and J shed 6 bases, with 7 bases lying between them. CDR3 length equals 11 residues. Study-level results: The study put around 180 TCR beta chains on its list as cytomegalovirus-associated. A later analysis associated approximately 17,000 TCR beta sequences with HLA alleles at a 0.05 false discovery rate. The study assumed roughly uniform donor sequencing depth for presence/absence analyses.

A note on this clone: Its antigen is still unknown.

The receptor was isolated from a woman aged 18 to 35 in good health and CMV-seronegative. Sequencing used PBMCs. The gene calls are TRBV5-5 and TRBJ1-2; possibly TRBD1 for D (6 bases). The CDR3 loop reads CASSNRDGYTF. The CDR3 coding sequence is TGTGCCAGCAGCAACAGGGATGGCTACACCTTC.